This TCR beta chain is from a study of cytotoxic CD8 clonotypes in ibrutinib-treated CLL. Turning to the study itself: Response samples came after a median about 11 months of treatment, range 6 to 36. Study outcomes and limitations: Before falling back toward baseline at progression, clonality had risen at the time of ibrutinib response. Against age-matched healthy donors, baseline clonality ran higher and tracked circulating CD8+ T-cell counts.

Notes on this clone: Its cognate antigen is unknown.

Deep sequencing aimed at 1 in 200,000 to 1 in 1 million T cells' resolution. TCRdb's copy holds only in-frame clones and misses some; the assay was immunoSEQ multiplex PCR. The data show 150,000 or so clones, approximately 80% seen once. CDR3 size: 15 residues. V shed 1 base and J 1 base; nucleotides not matched to a gene: 4. Germline loops: CDR1 GTSNPN, CDR2 SVGIG (reference sequence). Source: PBMCs, taken after 24 months of ibrutinib treatment. This clonotype was sampled from a human donor with chronic lymphocytic leukemia. The V and J genes are TRBV30 and TRBJ1-5; TRBD1 matches 7 bases. The CDR3 DNA is TGTGCCTGGAGTGCATTGACAGGGAGCAATCAGCCCCAGCATTTT. It encodes CAWSALTGSNQPQHF. Based on the CDR3 plus reference TRBV30 and TRBJ1-5, the full variable domain is SQTIHQWPATLVQPVGSPLSLECTVEGTSNPNLYWYRQAAGRGLQLLFYSVGIGQISSEVPQNLSASRPQDRQFILSSKKLLLSDSGFYLCAWSALTGSNQPQHFGDGTRLSIL.